This T cell receptor (beta chain) was identified during a study of chronic HIV infection and antiretroviral therapy. In its sample, this clonotype was seen many times. CDR3 length equals 13 residues. Trimming left V 3 bases short and J 1 base short, with 6 bases between. TCRdb redid the calling of the 5' RACE reads with MiXCR, one entry per CDR3 protein. The sample records 39,000 or so distinct CDR3 sequences, roughly 8.2% being singletons. This rearrangement joins TRBV12-3 or TRBV12-4 to TRBJ1-1; unclear D gene. Specimen: peripheral blood. The TCR originated in an adult who had HIV and had not received antiretroviral therapy, or was an uninfected healthy control (not recorded which). The CDR3 loop is CASSLRQNTEAFF. CDR3 bases: TGTGCCAGCAGTTTGCGACAGAACACTGAAGCTTTCTTT.